These 6 T cell receptor beta chains originate from one sample sequenced in a study of blood T cell repertoires in COVID-19. This table comes from immunoSEQ multiplex PCR, and its TCRdb copy is limited to in-frame clones, with some not included. This table holds approximately 37,000 clones, about 86% found once. Material for sequencing was peripheral blood. The receptors come from a man aged 45 to 65 in a cohort sampled during active COVID-19.

By sample share, this clone is medium-sized. This chain uses TRBV29-1 with TRBJ1-2; 7 bases match TRBD1. Germline V gene data show CDR1 as SQVTM and CDR2 as ANQGSEA. The CDR3 covers 13 residues. V trimming: 7 bases; J trimming: 4 bases; junction bases outside the gene matches: 9. CDR3 region: CSDRDRDSYGYTF. Here the CDR3 DNA reads TGCAGCGACCGGGATCGGGACAGCTATGGCTACACCTTC. Looking up the rest from reference TRBV29-1 and TRBJ1-2 gives the full variable domain: SAVISQKPSRDICQRGTSLTIQCQVDSQVTMMFWYRQQPGQSLTLIATANQGSEATYESGFVIDKFPISRPNLTFSTLTVSNMSPEDSSIYLCSDRDRDSYGYTFGSGTRLTVV.

The gene calls are TRBV5-4 and TRBJ1-2; D possibly corresponds to TRBD1 (5 bases). CDR3 size: 14 residues. Germline V lookup: CDR1 SGHNT, CDR2 YYREEE (reference sequence). Trimming removed 2 bases from V and 4 bases from J, with 12 bases in between. The CDR3 region is CASSFAGGGYGYTF. CDR3 DNA sequence: TGTGCCAGCAGCTTTGCCGGGGGTGGCTATGGCTACACCTTC.

CDR3 nucleotide sequence: TGTGCCAGTACCCGACAGGGTAGCACTGAAGCTTTCTTT. Protein product: CASTRQGSTEAFF. This chain connects TRBV19 to TRBJ1-1, with TRBD1 matching over 7 bases. Germline CDR1 reads LNHDA; CDR2 reads SQIVND (reference sequence). The CDR3 runs 13 residues. V trimming: 7 bases; J trimming: 4 bases; junction bases outside the gene matches: 6. Full variable domain (rest looked up from reference TRBV19 and TRBJ1-1): DGGITQSPKYLFRKEGQNVTLSCEQNLNHDAMYWYRQDPGQGLRLIYYSQIVNDFQKGDIAEGYSVSREKKESFPLTVTSAQKNPTAFYLCASTRQGSTEAFFGQGTRLTVV.

The chain carries TRBV28 and TRBJ2-7; the D gene is possibly TRBD1 (6 bases). CDR1 MDHEN and CDR2 SYDVKM come from the germline V gene. There are 11 residues in the CDR3. Trimming left V 8 bases short and J 7 bases short, with 12 bases between. Written as DNA, the CDR3 is TGTGCCAGCGGGGGCGGCCGGGAGCAGTACGTC. Its protein is CASGGGREQYV.

This clone was recorded once. The gene calls are TRBV7-9 and TRBJ2-3; 7 bases map to TRBD2. The CDR3 sequence is 12 residues long. The junction had 0 bases not matched to a gene; V was cut back by 4 bases and J by 5 bases. Germline V CDR1 and CDR2: SEHNR, FQNEAQ (reference sequence). This CDR3 reads CASSWGGDTQYF. The DNA of the CDR3 is TGTGCCAGCAGCTGGGGGGGAGATACGCAGTATTTT.

The CDR3 loop is CASSRGGSGPQHF. The CDR3 bases are TGTGCCAGCAGTAGAGGTGGTTCTGGGCCCCAGCATTTT. The chain uses TRBV13 and TRBJ1-5, with D unresolved. The CDR3 contains 13 residues. Germline V gene sequence: CDR1 PRHDT, CDR2 FYEKMQ (reference sequence). Trimming took off 6 bases at V and 9 bases at J, with 15 bases between the two ends.